This TCR beta chain emerged from a study of T cell responses to AZD1222 COVID-19 vaccine. Study-wide results and caveats: Increases in Spike-specific TCR breadth and depth were seen after two AZD1222 doses.

In germline, CDR1 is LNHDA, CDR2 SQIVND (reference sequence). J was trimmed by 0 bases and V by 5 bases; bases with no gene match: 0. The CDR3 sequence is 14 residues long. Remarks on this clone: Its antigen is unknown.

Libraries were prepared by immunoSEQ multiplex PCR; TCRdb keeps only in-frame clonotypes and omits some of them. Of 150,000 to 200,000 clones in the sample, 88% are singletons; the top ten hold 11%. The clonotype comes from an adult who received the AZD1222 COVID-19 vaccine. The V call is TRBV19, the J call TRBJ1-3; 8 bases line up with TRBD1. The material was peripheral blood, obtained 28 days after the second AZD1222 dose. The CDR3 region has the DNA TGTGCCAGTAGTGACAGGGGCTCTGGAAACACCATATATTTT. Translated: CASSDRGSGNTIYF.